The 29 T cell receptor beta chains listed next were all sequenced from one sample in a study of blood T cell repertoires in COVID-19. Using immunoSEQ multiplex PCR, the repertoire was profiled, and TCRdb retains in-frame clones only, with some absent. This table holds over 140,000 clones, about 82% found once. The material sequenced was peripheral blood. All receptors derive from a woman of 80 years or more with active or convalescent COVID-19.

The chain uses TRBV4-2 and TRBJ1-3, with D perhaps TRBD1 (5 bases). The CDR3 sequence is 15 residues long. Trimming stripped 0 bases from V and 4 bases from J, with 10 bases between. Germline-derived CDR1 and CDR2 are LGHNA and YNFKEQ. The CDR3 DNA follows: TGTGCCAGCAGCCAAGAGGAAGCAGGGGGAAACACCATATATTTT. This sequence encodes CASSQEEAGGNTIYF.

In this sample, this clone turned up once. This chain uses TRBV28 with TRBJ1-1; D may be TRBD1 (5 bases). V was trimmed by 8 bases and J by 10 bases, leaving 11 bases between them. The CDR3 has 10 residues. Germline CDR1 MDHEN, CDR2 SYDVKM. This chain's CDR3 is CASGPGGAFF. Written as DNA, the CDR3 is TGTGCCAGCGGGCCGGGGGGAGCTTTCTTT.

The CDR3 here is CASSLGSGSLGETQYF. The CDR3 DNA follows: TGCGCCAGCAGCTTGGGGTCAGGGTCTCTGGGAGAGACCCAGTACTTC. The rearrangement uses TRBV5-1 and TRBJ2-5, with TRBD1 as a possible D gene (5 bases). V was cut by 0 bases and J by 4 bases, with 16 bases left in between. The germline CDR1 and CDR2 sequences are SGHRS and YFSETQ. The CDR3 spans 16 residues.

The CDR3, as DNA: TGTGCCAGCAGCTTGTTGGGACAGGGGGCAGGGAACACTGAAGCTTTCTTT. It translates to CASSLLGQGAGNTEAFF. The rearrangement links TRBV5-8 to TRBJ1-1; 12 bases are shared with TRBD1. The CDR3 length is 17 residues. The junction had 5 bases not matched to a gene; V was cut back by 1 base and J by 1 base. Germline CDR1 SGHTS, CDR2 YDEGEE. Complete variable domain (other parts from reference TRBV5-8 and TRBJ1-1): EAGVTQSPTHLIKTRGQQATLRCSPISGHTSVYWYQQALGLGLQFLLWYDEGEERNRGNFPPRFSGRQFPNYSSELNVNALELEDSALYLCASSLLGQGAGNTEAFFGQGTRLTVV.

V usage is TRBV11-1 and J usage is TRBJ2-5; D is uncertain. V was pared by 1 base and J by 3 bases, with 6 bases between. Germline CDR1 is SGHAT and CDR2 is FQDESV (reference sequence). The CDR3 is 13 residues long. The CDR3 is CASSLGLEETQYF. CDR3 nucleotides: TGTGCCAGCAGCTTAGGGCTAGAAGAGACCCAGTACTTC.

The CDR3 is CASSRAGTGLSNQPQHF. CDR3 in DNA: TGTGCCAGCAGTCGAGCCGGGACAGGACTAAGCAATCAGCCCCAGCATTTT. The gene calls are TRBV6-6 and TRBJ1-5; TRBD1 matches at 8 bases. Looked up from germline, CDR1 is MNHNY and CDR2 is SVGAGI (reference sequence). CDR3 length: 17 residues. V gave up 5 bases and J gave up 1 base; unmatched junction bases: 10.

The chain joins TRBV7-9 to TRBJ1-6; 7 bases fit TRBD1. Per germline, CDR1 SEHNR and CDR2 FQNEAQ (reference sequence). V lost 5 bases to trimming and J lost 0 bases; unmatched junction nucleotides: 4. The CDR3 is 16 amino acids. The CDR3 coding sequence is TGTGCCAGCAGCGACAGGGCGAACTCCTATAATTCACCCCTCCACTTT. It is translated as CASSDRANSYNSPLHF.

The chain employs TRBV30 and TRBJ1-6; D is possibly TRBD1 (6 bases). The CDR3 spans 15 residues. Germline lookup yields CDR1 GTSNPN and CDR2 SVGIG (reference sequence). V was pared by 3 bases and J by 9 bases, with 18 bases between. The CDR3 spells CAWSDGQRVGSPLHF. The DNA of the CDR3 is TGTGCCTGGAGCGACGGACAGAGAGTAGGTTCACCCCTCCACTTT.

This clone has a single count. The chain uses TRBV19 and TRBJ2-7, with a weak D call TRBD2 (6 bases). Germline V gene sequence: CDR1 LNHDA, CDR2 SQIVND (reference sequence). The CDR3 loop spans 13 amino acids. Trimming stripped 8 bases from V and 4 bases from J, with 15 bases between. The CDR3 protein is CASGDVGGYEQYF. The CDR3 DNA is TGTGCCAGTGGGGATGTCGGGGGTTACGAGCAGTACTTC.

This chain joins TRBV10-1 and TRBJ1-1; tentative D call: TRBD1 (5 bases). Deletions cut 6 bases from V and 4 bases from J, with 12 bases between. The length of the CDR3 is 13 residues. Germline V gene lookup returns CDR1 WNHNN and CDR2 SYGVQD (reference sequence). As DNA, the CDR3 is TGCGCCAGCAGCCGCGGGGGGTCCACTGAAGCTTTCTTT. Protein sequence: CASSRGGSTEAFF.

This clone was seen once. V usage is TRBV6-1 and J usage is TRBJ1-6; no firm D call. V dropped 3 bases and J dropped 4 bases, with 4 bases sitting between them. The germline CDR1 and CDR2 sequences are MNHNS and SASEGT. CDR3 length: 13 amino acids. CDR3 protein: CASSDSYNSPLHF. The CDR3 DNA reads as TGTGCCAGCAGTGACAGTTATAATTCACCCCTCCACTTT.

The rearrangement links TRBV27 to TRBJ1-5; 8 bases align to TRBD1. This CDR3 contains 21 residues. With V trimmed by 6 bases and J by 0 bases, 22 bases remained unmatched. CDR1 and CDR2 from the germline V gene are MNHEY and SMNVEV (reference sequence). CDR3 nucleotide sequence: TGTGCCAGCAGCCTAAGAGGCGGGACAGGTTTTGGGGGGAGTAGCAATCAGCCCCAGCATTTT. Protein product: CASSLRGGTGFGGSSNQPQHF.

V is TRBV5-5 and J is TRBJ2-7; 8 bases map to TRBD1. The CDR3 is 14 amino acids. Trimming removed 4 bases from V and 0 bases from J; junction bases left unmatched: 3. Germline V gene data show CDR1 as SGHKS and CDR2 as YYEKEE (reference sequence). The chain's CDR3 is CASSRTGSSYEQYF. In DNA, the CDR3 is TGTGCCAGCAGCCGGACAGGGAGCTCCTACGAGCAGTACTTC.

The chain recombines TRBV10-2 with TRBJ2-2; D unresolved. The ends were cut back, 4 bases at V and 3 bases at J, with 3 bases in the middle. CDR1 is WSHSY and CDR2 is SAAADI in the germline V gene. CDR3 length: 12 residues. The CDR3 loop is CASSVYTGELFF. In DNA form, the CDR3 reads TGCGCCAGCAGTGTATACACCGGGGAGCTGTTTTTT.

CDR3 DNA: TGCGCCAGCAGCCCAGAAAGGGGGAACACTGAAGCTTTCTTT. Translation: CASSPERGNTEAFF. This chain links TRBV4-3 with TRBJ1-1, with TRBD1 as a possible D gene (5 bases). The CDR3 contains 14 residues. The germline V gene encodes CDR1 LGHNA and CDR2 YSLEER. V was pared by 4 bases and J by 1 base, with 10 bases between.

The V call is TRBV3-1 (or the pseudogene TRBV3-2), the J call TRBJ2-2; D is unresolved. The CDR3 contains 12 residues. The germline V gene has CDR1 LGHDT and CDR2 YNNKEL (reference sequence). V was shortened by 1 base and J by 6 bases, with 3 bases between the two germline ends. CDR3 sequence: CASSQAAGELFF. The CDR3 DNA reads TGTGCCAGCAGCCAAGCGGCCGGGGAGCTGTTTTTT.

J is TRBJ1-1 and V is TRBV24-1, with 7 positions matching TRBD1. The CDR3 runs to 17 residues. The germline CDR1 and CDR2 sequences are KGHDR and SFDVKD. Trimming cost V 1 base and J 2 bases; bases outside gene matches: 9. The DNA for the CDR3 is TGTGCCACCAGTGATTTCCAAAGGACAGGTAGAAACACTGAAGCTTTCTTT. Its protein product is CATSDFQRTGRNTEAFF.

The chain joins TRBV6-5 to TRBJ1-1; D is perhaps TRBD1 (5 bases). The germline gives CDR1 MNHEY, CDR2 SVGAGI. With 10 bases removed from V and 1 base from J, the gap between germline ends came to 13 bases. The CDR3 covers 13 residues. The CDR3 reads CATRGVGNTEAFF. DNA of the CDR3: TGTGCCACCAGAGGGGTTGGGAACACTGAAGCTTTCTTT.

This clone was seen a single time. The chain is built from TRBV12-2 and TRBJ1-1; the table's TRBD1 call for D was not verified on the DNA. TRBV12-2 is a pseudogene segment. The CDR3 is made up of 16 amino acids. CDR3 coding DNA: TGTGCAAGTCGCTTAGTTGAGGGGGAGCGATACACTGAAGCTTTCTTT. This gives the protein CASRLVEGERYTEAFF.

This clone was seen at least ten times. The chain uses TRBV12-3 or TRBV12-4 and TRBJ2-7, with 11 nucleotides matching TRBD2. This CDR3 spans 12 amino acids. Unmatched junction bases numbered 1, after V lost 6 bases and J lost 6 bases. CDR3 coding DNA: TGTGCCAGCAGCGGACTAGCGGGCGAGCAGTACTTC. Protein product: CASSGLAGEQYF.

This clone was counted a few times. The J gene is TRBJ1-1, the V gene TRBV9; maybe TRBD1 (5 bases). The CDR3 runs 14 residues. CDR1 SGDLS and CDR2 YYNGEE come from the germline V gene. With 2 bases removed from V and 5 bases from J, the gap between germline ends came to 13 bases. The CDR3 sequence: CASSVDFGATEAFF. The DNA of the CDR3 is TGTGCCAGCAGCGTGGATTTTGGGGCAACTGAAGCTTTCTTT.

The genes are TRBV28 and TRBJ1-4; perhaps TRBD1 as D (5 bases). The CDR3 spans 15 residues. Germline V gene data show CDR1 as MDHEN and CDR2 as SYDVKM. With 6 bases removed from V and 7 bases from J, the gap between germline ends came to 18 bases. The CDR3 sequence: CASRTPGGVSEKLFF. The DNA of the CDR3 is TGTGCCAGCAGGACCCCGGGAGGGGTTAGTGAAAAACTGTTTTTT.

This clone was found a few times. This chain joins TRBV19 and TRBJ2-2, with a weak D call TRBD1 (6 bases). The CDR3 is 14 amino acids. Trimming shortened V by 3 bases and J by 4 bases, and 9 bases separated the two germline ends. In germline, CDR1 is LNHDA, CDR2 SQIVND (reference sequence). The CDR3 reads CASSITGITGELFF. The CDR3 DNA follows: TGTGCCAGTAGTATTACAGGGATCACCGGGGAGCTGTTTTTT.

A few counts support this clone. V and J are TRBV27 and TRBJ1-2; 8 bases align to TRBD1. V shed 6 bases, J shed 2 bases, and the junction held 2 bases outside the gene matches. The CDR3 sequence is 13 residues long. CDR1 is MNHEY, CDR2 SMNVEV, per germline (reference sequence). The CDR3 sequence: CASRRQGNYGYTF. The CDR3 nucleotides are TGTGCCAGCAGGAGACAGGGGAACTATGGCTACACCTTC.

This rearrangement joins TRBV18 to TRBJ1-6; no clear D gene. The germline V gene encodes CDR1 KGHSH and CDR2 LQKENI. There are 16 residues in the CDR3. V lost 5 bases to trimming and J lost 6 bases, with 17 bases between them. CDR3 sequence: CASSGLDFPSNSPLHF. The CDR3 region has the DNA TGTGCCAGCTCAGGTCTAGATTTCCCTTCTAATTCACCCCTCCACTTT.

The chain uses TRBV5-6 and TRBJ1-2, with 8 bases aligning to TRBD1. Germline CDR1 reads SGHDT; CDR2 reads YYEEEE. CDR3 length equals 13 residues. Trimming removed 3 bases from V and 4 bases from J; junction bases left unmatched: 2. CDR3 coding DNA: TGTGCCAGCAGCTCGACAGGGGCCTATGGCTACACCTTC. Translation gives CASSSTGAYGYTF.

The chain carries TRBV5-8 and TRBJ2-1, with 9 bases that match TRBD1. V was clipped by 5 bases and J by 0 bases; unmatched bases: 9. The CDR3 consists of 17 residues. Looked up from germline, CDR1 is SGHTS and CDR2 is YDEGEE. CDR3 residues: CASRDDRGMSSYNEQFF. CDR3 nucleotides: TGTGCCAGCAGAGACGACAGGGGGATGAGCTCCTACAATGAGCAGTTCTTC. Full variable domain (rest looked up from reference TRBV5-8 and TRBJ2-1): EAGVTQSPTHLIKTRGQQATLRCSPISGHTSVYWYQQALGLGLQFLLWYDEGEERNRGNFPPRFSGRQFPNYSSELNVNALELEDSALYLCASRDDRGMSSYNEQFFGPGTRLTVL.

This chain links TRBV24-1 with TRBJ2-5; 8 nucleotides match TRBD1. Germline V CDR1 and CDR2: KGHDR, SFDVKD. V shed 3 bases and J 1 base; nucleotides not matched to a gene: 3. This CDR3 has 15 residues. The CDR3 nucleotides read TGTGCCACCAGTGATGACGGACAGGGCCAAGAGACCCAGTACTTC. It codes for CATSDDGQGQETQYF.

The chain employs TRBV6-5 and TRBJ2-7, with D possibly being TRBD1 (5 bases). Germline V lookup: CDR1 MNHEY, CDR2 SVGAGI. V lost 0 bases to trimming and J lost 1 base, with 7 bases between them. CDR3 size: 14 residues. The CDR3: CASSYSQGSYEQYF. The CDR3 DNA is TGTGCCAGCAGTTACTCGCAGGGTTCCTACGAGCAGTACTTC.